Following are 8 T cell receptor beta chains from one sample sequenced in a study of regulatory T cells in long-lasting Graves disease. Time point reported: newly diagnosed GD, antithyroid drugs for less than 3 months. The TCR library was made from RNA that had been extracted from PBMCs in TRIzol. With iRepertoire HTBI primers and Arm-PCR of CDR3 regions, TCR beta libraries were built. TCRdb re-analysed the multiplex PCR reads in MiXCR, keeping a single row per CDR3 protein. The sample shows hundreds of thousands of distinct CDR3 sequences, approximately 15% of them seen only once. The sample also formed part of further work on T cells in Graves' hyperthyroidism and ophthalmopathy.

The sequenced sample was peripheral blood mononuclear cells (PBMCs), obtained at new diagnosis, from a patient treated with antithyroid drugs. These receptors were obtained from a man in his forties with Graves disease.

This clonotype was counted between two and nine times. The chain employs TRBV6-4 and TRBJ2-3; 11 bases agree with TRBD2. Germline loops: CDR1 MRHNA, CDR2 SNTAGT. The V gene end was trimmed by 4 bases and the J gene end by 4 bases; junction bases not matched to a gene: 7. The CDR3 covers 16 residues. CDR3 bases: TGTGCCAGCAGTGGAACTAGCGGGGGAGGAGCAGATACGCAGTATTTT. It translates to CASSGTSGGGADTQYF.

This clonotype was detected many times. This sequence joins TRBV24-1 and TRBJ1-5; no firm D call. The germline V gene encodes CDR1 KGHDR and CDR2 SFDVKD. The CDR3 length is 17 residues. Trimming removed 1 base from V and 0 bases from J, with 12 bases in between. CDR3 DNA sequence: TGTGCCACCAGTGATTTTCCGACACTATATAGCAATCAGCCCCAGCATTTT. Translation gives CATSDFPTLYSNQPQHF.

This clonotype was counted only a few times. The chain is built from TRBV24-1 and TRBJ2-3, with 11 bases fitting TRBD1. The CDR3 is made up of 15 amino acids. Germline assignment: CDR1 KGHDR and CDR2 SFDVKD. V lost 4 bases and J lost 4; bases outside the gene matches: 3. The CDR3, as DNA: TGTGCCACCAGTGACCCGGACAGGGGGCCAGATACGCAGTATTTT. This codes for CATSDPDRGPDTQYF.

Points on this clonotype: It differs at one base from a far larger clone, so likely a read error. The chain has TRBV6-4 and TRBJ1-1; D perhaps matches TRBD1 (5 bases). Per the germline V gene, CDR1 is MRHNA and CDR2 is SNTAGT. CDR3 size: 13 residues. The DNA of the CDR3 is TGTACCAGCAGGGCGGGAATGAACACTGAAGCTTTCTTT. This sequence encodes CTSRAGMNTEAFF.

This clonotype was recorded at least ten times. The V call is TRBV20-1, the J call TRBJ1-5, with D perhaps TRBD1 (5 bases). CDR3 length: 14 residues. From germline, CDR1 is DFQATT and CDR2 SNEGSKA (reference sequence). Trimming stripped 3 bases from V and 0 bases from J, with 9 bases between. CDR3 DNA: TGCAGTGCTAGCACAGGCTATAGCAATCAGCCCCAGCATTTT. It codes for CSASTGYSNQPQHF.

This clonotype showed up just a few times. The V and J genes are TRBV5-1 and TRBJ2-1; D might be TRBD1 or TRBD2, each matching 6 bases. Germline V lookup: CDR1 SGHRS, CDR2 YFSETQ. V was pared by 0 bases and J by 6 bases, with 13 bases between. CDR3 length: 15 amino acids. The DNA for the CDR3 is TGCGCCAGCAGCTTGGGACAGGAGGGGGGCAATGAGCAGTTCTTC. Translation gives CASSLGQEGGNEQFF.

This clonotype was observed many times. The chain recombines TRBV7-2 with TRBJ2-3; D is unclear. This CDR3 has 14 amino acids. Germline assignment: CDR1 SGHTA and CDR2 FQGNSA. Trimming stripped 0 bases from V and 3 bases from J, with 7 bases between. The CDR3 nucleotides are TGTGCCAGCAGCTTAGCGACGGTAACAGATACGCAGTATTTT. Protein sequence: CASSLATVTDTQYF. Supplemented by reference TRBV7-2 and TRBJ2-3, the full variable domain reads GAGVSQSPSNKVTEKGKDVELRCDPISGHTALYWYRQSLGQGLEFLIYFQGNSAPDKSGLPSDRFSAERTGGSVSTLTIQRTQQEDSAVYLCASSLATVTDTQYFGPGTRLTVL.

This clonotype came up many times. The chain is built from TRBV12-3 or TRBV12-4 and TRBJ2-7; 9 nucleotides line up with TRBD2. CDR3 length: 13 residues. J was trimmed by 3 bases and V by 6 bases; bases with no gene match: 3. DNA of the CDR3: TGTGCCAGCAGAGGAGCGGGGGGCTACGAGCAGTACTTC. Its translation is CASRGAGGYEQYF.